These T cell receptor beta chains were read from a single sample in a study of blood T cell repertoires in COVID-19. The assay was immunoSEQ multiplex PCR, and TCRdb's table has in-frame clones only and misses some. The table has roughly 96,000 clones, roughly 87% seen once; the top ten hold more than 15%. The specimen was peripheral blood. The source of these receptors is a man older than 75 with acute or convalescent COVID-19. CDR3s include the opening cysteine and the closing phenylalanine or tryptophan. D genes are given only for firm matches. The size field is filled for only some rows; it gives once, few, many or a size class.

v_gene	abundance	d_gene	j_gene	CDR3nt	CDR3aa
TRBV7-2	NA	NA	TRBJ2-1	TGTGCCAGCAGCCCCCTCGGGGTAACCTACAATGAGCAGTTCTTC	CASSPLGVTYNEQFF
TRBV6-2/TRBV6-3	NA	NA	TRBJ2-1	TGTGCCAGCAGTTACCCCAGGGGGGCGAGCTCCTACAATGAGCAGTTCTTC	CASSYPRGASSYNEQFF
TRBV7-9	NA	TRBD2	TRBJ2-5	TGTGCCAGCAGCTGGGGTAGCGGGGGAGAGACCCAGTACTTC	CASSWGSGGETQYF
TRBV28	NA	NA	TRBJ1-2	TGTGCCAGCAAGGTCACAGGATACTATGGCTACACCTTC	CASKVTGYYGYTF
TRBV5-1	NA	NA	TRBJ1-2	TGCGCCAGCAGCTTGGGCACTACAGGGTCGGGTGGCTACACCTTC	CASSLGTTGSGGYTF
TRBV7-9	once	TRBD1	TRBJ1-1	TGTGCCAGCAGCTTAGGGACAGGGGGATACACTGAAGCTTTCTTT	CASSLGTGGYTEAFF
TRBV5-8	once	NA	TRBJ2-7	TGTGCCAGCAGCCCCTTCTACGAGCAGTACTTC	CASSPFYEQYF
TRBV6-5	NA	NA	TRBJ1-1	TGTGCCAGCAGTTACTCGAGCACGGGGTATACTGAAGCTTTCTTT	CASSYSSTGYTEAFF
TRBV18	NA	TRBD1	TRBJ2-3	TGTGCCAGCTCACTATACCAGACGACAGGGCTAAGCACAGATACGCAGTATTTT	CASSLYQTTGLSTDTQYF
TRBV18	few	NA	TRBJ2-2	TGTGCCAGCTCACCCCGGAGAGTACCGAACACCGGGGAGCTGTTTTTT	CASSPRRVPNTGELFF
TRBV28	NA	TRBD2	TRBJ2-1	TGTGCCAGCAGTTCATTAGCGGGAGGGCCAGGTGAGCAGTTCTTC	CASSSLAGGPGEQFF
TRBV18	NA	NA	TRBJ1-5	TGTGCCAGCTCACCCTTAGGACAGATGAATCAGCCCCAGCATTTT	CASSPLGQMNQPQHF
TRBV7-6	NA	NA	TRBJ2-7	TGTGCCAGCAGCTTACCTTGTGGACATACCGGGCCCTGCGAGCAGTACTTC	CASSLPCGHTGPCEQYF
TRBV28	NA	TRBD1	TRBJ1-5	TGTGCCAGCAATCCAACGACAGGGGAATATCAGCCCCAGCATTTT	CASNPTTGEYQPQHF
TRBV19	few	NA	TRBJ1-5	TGTGCCAGTAGGCCGGACACGGACTATAGCAATCAGCCCCAGCATTTT	CASRPDTDYSNQPQHF
TRBV4-1	NA	TRBD1	TRBJ1-6	TGCGCCAGCAGCCAAGATAGAGGACAGGGTAATTCACCCCTCCACTTT	CASSQDRGQGNSPLHF
TRBV2	NA	NA	TRBJ2-2	TGTGCCAGCGGTAGGAGCGAATTGAACACCGGGGAGCTGTTTTTT	CASGRSELNTGELFF
TRBV30	NA	TRBD1	TRBJ1-1	TGTGCCTACCTCGACAGGGTCACTGAAGCTTTCTTT	CAYLDRVTEAFF
TRBV7-2	NA	NA	TRBJ1-1	TGTGCCAGCAGAAGCGGGCAGATGAACACTGAAGCTTTCTTT	CASRSGQMNTEAFF
TRBV27	NA	NA	TRBJ1-2	TGTGCCAGCAGTTTCCGGGGTCTCACGGGTTATGGCTACACCTTC	CASSFRGLTGYGYTF
TRBV10-2	NA	NA	TRBJ2-2	TGCGCCAGCAGTGTGACAGCGAACACCGGGGAGCTGTTTTTT	CASSVTANTGELFF
TRBV5-4	NA	TRBD1	TRBJ2-7	TGTGCCAGCAGCCCGGACAGGGGGAACTACGAGCAGTACTTC	CASSPDRGNYEQYF
TRBV7-7	NA	TRBD1	TRBJ2-1	TGTGCTAGCAGCCCCCGACAGGGGTCTTACAATGAGCAGTTCTTC	CASSPRQGSYNEQFF
TRBV7-9	NA	NA	TRBJ2-3	TGTGCCAGCAGTCCCGGGATTTTGGATACAGATACGCAGTATTTT	CASSPGILDTDTQYF
TRBV27	few	TRBD1	TRBJ1-2	TGTGCCAGCAGTTTGGCAGGGACAGGGGGCATTGGAGGCTACACCTTC	CASSLAGTGGIGGYTF
TRBV19	NA	TRBD2	TRBJ2-7	TGTGCCAGTAGTATTACAAGGGGAGGGGAGAACGAGCAGTACTTC	CASSITRGGENEQYF
TRBV20-1	NA	NA	TRBJ1-1	TGCAGTGCTGGTGAAAACAGGCAGAACACTGAAGCTTTCTTT	CSAGENRQNTEAFF
TRBV24-1	NA	TRBD2	TRBJ2-1	TGTGCCACCAGTGATGGACTAGCGGTTTACAATGAGCAGTTCTTC	CATSDGLAVYNEQFF
TRBV7-8	once	NA	TRBJ2-1	TGTGCCAGCAGCTTAGATCAAGCTTCCTACAATGAGCAGTTCTTC	CASSLDQASYNEQFF
TRBV19	NA	TRBD1	TRBJ2-3	TGTGCCACTAGGGGGCAGCTCTCTAGCACAGATACGCAGTATTTT	CATRGQLSSTDTQYF
TRBV15	NA	NA	TRBJ2-6	TGTGCCACCAGCAGAGATCAAGGGGCTGGGGCCAACGTCCTGACTTTC	CATSRDQGAGANVLTF
TRBV27	NA	NA	TRBJ1-1	TGTGCCAGCAGTTTATCAAGACCCCAGGGCACTGAAGCTTTCTTT	CASSLSRPQGTEAFF
TRBV7-2	once	TRBD1	TRBJ2-2	TGTGCCAGCAGCGGGCGGACAGGCGACACCGGGGAGCTGTTTTTT	CASSGRTGDTGELFF
TRBV6-1	NA	TRBD1	TRBJ1-5	TGTGCCAGCACCGACAGGGGGCGAAGCAATCAGCCCCAGCATTTT	CASTDRGRSNQPQHF
TRBV9	many	NA	TRBJ1-1	TGTGCCAGCAGCGTATCGACAGGTGTCTTGAACACTGAAGCTTTCTTT	CASSVSTGVLNTEAFF
TRBV4-1	NA	NA	TRBJ2-5	TGCGCCAGCAGCCAACCGGGGGTCCAAGAGACCCAGTACTTC	CASSQPGVQETQYF
TRBV19	NA	NA	TRBJ1-1	TGTGCCAGTAGTATTGGGCTGGGCCCTAACACTGAAGCTTTCTTT	CASSIGLGPNTEAFF
TRBV28	NA	NA	TRBJ1-5	TGTGCCAGCAAGCCGGGTAATCAGCCCCAGCATTTT	CASKPGNQPQHF
TRBV5-1	NA	NA	TRBJ1-6	TGCGCCAGCAGCCCGGGGTTAGCGGATTCACCCCTCCACTTT	CASSPGLADSPLHF
TRBV19	NA	NA	TRBJ1-2	TGTGCCAGTAGGACACAGGGCACAGCTAACTATGGCTACACCTTC	CASRTQGTANYGYTF
TRBV30	NA	NA	TRBJ1-4	TGTGCCTGGAGTGTAGGGAGGAATGAAAAACTGTTTTTT	CAWSVGRNEKLFF
TRBV19	NA	TRBD2	TRBJ2-3	TGTGCCAGTAGCGGTCAGGGCGGGAGGAGAGCAGATACGCAGTATTTT	CASSGQGGRRADTQYF
TRBV5-1	NA	NA	TRBJ2-7	TGCGCCAGCAGCCCGGACAGTATCTCCTACGAGCAGTACTTC	CASSPDSISYEQYF
TRBV15	few	TRBD1	TRBJ1-6	TGTGCCACCAGCAGACATCGACAGGGAAAGGGTTCACCCCTCCACTTT	CATSRHRQGKGSPLHF